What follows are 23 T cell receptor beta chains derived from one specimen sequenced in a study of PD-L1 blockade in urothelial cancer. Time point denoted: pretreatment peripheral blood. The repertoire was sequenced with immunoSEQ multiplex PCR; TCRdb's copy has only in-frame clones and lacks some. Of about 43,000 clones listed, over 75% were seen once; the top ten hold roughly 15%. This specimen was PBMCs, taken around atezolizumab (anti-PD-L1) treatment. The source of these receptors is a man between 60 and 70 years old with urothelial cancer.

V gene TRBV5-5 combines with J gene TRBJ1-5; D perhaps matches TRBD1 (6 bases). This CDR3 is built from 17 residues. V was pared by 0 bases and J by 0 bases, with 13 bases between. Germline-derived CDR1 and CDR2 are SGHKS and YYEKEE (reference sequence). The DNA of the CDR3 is TGTGCCAGCAGCTTGGTCCAGGGGTCCGGTAGCAATCAGCCCCAGCATTTT. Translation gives CASSLVQGSGSNQPQHF.

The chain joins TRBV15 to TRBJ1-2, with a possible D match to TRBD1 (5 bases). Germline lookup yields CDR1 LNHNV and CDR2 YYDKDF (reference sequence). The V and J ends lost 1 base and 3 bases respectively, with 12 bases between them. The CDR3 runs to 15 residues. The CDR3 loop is CATSRGQGLDYGYTF. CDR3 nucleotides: TGTGCCACCAGCAGAGGTCAGGGTTTGGACTATGGCTACACCTTC. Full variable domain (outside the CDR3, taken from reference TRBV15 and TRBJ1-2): DAMVIQNPRYQVTQFGKPVTLSCSQTLNHNVMYWYQQKSSQAPKLLFHYYDKDFNNEADTPDNFQSRRPNTSFCFLDIRSPGLGDTAMYLCATSRGQGLDYGYTFGSGTRLTVV.

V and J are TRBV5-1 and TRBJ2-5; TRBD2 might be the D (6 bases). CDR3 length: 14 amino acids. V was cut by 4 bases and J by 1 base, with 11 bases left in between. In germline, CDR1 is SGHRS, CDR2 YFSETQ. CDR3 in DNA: TGCGCCAGCAGCGGCGTGGGGGGCCAAGAGACCCAGTACTTC. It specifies CASSGVGGQETQYF.

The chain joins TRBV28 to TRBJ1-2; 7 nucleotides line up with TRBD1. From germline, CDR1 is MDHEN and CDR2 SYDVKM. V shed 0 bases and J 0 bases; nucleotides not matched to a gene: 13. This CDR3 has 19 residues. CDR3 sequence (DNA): TGTGCCAGCAGTTTATGGGACAGGCCGGTGCGCTTCACTAACTATGGCTACACCTTC. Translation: CASSLWDRPVRFTNYGYTF.

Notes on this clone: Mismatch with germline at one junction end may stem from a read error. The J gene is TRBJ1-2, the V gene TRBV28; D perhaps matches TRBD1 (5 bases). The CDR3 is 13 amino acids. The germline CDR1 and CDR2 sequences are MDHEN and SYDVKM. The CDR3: CASSSLPRAPTGF. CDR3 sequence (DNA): TGTGCCAGCAGTTCCCTTCCCAGGGCCCCCACTGGCTTC.

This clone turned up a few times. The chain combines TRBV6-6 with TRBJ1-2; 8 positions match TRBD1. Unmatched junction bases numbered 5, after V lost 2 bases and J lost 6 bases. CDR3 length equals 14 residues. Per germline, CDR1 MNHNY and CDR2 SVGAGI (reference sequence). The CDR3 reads CASSYPDRVNGYTF. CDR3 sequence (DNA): TGTGCCAGCAGTTACCCGGACAGGGTTAATGGCTACACCTTC.

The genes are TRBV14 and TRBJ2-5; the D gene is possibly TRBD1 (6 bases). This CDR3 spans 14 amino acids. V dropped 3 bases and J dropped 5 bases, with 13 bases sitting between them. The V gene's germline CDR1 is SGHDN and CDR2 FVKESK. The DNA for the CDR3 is TGTGCCAGCAGCCAGATTCAGGGGAAGGAGACCCAGTACTTC. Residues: CASSQIQGKETQYF.

The CDR3: CASSLDVRGADEQFF. For the CDR3, the DNA is TGTGCCAGCAGCTTAGATGTCAGGGGGGCGGATGAGCAGTTCTTC. The chain has TRBV11-2 and TRBJ2-1, with a weak D call TRBD1 (7 bases). CDR1 is SGHAT and CDR2 is FQNNGV in the germline V gene. This CDR3 contains 15 residues. The germline V and J ends were trimmed by 0 bases and 8 bases, with 14 bases remaining between them.

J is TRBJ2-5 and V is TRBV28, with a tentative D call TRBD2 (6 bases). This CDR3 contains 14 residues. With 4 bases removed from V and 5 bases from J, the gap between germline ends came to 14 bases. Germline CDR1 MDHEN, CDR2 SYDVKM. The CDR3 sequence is CASSSHGTSETQYF. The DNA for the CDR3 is TGTGCCAGCAGTTCCCATGGGACTTCCGAGACCCAGTACTTC.

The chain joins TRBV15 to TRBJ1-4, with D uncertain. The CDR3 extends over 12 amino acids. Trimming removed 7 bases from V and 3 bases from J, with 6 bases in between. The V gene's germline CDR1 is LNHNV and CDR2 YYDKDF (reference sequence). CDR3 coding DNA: TGTGCCACCACTGGCCCTAATGAAAAACTGTTTTTT. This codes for CATTGPNEKLFF.

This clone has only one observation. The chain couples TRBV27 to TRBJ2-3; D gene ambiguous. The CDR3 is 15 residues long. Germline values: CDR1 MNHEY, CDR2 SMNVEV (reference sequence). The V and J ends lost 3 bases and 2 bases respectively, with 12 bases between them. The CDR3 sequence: CASSFGLSATDTQYF. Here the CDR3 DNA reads TGTGCCAGCAGTTTTGGGTTAAGCGCCACAGATACGCAGTATTTT.

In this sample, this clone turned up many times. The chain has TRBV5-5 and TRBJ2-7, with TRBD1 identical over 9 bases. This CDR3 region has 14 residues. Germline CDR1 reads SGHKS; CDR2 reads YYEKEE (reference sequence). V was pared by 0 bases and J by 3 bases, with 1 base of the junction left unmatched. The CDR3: CASSLAGQGYEQYF. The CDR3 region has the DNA TGTGCCAGCAGCTTGGCGGGACAGGGCTACGAGCAGTACTTC. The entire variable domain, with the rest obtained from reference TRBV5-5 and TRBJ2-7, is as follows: DAGVTQSPTHLIKTRGQQVTLRCSPISGHKSVSWYQQVLGQGPQFIFQYYEKEERGRGNFPDRFSARQFPNYSSELNVNALLLGDSALYLCASSLAGQGYEQYFGPGTRLTVT.

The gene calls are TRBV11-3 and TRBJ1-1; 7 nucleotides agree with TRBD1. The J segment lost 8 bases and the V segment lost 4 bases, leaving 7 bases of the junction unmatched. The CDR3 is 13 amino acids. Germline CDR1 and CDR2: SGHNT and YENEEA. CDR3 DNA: TGTGCCAGCAGCTCCAACAGGGGTGGAGAAGCTTTCTTT. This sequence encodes CASSSNRGGEAFF.

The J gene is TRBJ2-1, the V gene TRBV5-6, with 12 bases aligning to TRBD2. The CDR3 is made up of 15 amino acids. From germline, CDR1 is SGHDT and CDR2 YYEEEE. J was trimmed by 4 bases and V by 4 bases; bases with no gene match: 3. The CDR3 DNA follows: TGTGCCAGCAGCCCGACTAGCGGGAGATACAATGAGCAGTTCTTC. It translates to CASSPTSGRYNEQFF.

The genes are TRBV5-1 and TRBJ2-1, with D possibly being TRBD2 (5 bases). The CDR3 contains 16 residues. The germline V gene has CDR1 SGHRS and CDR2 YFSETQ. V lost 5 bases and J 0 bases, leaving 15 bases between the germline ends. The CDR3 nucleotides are TGCGCCAGCAGGCCTAATAGCGATCGCTCCTACAATGAGCAGTTCTTC. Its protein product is CASRPNSDRSYNEQFF.

CDR3 residues: CASSVDRDYGYTF. The CDR3 DNA reads TGCGCCAGCAGCGTGGACAGAGACTATGGCTACACCTTC. This chain joins TRBV5-1 and TRBJ1-2; maybe TRBD1 (6 bases). This CDR3 region has 13 residues. V gave up 4 bases and J gave up 3 bases, with 10 bases separating them. Germline loops: CDR1 SGHRS, CDR2 YFSETQ.

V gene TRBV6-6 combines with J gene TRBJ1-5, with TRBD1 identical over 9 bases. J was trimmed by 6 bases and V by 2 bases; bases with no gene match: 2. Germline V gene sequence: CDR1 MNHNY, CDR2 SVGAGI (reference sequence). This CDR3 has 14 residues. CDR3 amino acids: CASSYRDRAQPQHF. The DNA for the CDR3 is TGTGCCAGCAGTTACCGGGACAGGGCTCAGCCCCAGCATTTT.

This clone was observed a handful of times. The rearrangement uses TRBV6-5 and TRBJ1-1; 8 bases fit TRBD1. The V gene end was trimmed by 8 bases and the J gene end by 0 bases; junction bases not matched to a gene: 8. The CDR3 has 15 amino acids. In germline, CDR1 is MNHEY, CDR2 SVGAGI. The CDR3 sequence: CASFGGQVMNTEAFF. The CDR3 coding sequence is TGTGCCAGCTTTGGGGGACAGGTTATGAACACTGAAGCTTTCTTT.

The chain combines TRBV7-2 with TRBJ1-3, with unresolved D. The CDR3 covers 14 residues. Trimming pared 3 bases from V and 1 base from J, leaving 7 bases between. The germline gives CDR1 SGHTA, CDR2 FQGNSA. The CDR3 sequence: CASSFGRSGNTIYF. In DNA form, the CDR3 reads TGTGCCAGCAGCTTTGGGAGGTCTGGAAACACCATATATTTT. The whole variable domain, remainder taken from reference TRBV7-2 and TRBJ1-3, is GAGVSQSPSNKVTEKGKDVELRCDPISGHTALYWYRQSLGQGLEFLIYFQGNSAPDKSGLPSDRFSAERTGGSVSTLTIQRTQQEDSAVYLCASSFGRSGNTIYFGEGSWLTVV.

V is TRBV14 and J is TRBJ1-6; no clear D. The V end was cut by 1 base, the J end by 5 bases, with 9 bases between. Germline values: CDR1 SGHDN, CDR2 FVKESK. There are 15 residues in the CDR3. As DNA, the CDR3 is TGTGCCAGCAGCCAAGTGCACAGCCATAATTCACCCCTCCACTTT. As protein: CASSQVHSHNSPLHF.

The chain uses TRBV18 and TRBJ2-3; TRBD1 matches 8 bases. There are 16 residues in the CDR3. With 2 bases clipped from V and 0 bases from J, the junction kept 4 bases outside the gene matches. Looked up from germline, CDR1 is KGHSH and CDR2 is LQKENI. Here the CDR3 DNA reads TGTGCCAGCTCACCATTGCGGACAGGGAGCACAGATACGCAGTATTTT. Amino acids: CASSPLRTGSTDTQYF.

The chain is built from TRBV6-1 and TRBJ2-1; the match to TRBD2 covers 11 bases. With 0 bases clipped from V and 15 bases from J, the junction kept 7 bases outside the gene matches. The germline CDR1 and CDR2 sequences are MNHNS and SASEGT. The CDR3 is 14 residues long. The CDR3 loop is CASSEAGLAGGGFF. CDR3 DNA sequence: TGTGCCAGCAGTGAAGCGGGGCTAGCGGGGGGAGGGTTCTTC.

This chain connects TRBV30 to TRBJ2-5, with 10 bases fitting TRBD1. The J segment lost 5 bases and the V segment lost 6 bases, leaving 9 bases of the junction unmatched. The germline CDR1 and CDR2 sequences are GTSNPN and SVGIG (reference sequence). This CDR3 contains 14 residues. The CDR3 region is CACRLTGGGETQYF. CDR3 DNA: TGTGCCTGCCGACTGACAGGGGGCGGGGAGACCCAGTACTTC.